Described below is a single T cell receptor beta chain sequence and its context. No antigen is known for it. Germline V gene sequence: CDR1 MNHNY, CDR2 SVGAGI (reference sequence). This CDR3 region has 13 residues. V lost 2 bases and J lost 4, with 6 bases in between. This sample stems from a study of T cells after yellow fever vaccination. Conversion of TCR transcripts into cDNA relied on 5'RACE template switching, which added a universal primer site and UMIs. MiXCR, run by TCRdb on the 5' RACE reads, gives a single entry per CDR3 protein. The sample has 95,000 to 150,000 distinct CDR3 sequences; roughly 15% are singletons. Study-level results: Among primary-vaccination clones, most reappeared after the booster, at around 97% for CD4 and around 91% for CD8. Researchers cautioned that FACS-sorted repertoires could harbor abundant clonotypes contaminating from the bulk population. There was a small share of clonotypes that showed up in both the CD4 and CD8 compartments.

The chain combines TRBV6-6 with TRBJ2-1; no firm D call. This TCR came from a man aged 18 to 29 who received the YFV17D yellow fever vaccine. Sequenced material: CD8+ T cells sorted from PBMCs, taken 5 days after the yellow fever booster vaccination. This CDR3 reads CASSYVRYNEQFF. The CDR3 nucleotides read TGTGCCAGCAGTTACGTTAGATACAATGAGCAGTTCTTC.